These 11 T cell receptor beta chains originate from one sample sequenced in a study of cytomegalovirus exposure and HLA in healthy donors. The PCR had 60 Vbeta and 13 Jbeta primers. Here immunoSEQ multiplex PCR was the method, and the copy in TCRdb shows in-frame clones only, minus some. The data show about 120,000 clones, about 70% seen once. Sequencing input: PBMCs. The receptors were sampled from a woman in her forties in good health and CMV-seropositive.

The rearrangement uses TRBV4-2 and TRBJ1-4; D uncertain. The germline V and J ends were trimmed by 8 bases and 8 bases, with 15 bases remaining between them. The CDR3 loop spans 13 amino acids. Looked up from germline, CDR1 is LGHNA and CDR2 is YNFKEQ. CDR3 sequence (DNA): TGTGCCAGCGCCTGGGCAACCCGGGAAAAACTGTTTTTT. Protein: CASAWATREKLFF.

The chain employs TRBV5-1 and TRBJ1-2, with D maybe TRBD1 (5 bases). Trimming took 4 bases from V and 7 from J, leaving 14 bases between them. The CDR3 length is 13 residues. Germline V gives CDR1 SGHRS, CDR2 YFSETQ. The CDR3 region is CASSTGAGGGYTF. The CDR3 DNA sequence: TGCGCCAGCAGCACGGGAGCTGGGGGTGGCTACACCTTC.

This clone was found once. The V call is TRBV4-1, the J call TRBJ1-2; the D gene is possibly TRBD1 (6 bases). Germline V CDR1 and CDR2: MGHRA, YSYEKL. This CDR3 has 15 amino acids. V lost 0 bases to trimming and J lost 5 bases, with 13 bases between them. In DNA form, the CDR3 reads TGCGCCAGCAGCCAAGATTCCAGGGGTGAATATGGCTACACCTTC. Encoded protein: CASSQDSRGEYGYTF.

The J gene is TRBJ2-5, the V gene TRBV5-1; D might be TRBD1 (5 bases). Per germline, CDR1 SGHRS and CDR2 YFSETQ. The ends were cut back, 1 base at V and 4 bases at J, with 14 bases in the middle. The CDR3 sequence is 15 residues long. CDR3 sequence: CASSLFLAGSETQYF. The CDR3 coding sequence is TGCGCCAGCAGCTTGTTCTTAGCAGGGTCAGAGACCCAGTACTTC.

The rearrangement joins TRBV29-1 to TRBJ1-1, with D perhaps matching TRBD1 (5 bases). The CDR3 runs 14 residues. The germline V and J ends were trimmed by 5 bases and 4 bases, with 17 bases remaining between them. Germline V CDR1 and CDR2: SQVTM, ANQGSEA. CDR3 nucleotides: TGCAGCGTTTCCACTTCGGGGGGGAGCACTGAAGCTTTCTTT. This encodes CSVSTSGGSTEAFF. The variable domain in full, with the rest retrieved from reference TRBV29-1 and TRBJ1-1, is SAVISQKPSRDICQRGTSLTIQCQVDSQVTMMFWYRQQPGQSLTLIATANQGSEATYESGFVIDKFPISRPNLTFSTLTVSNMSPEDSSIYLCSVSTSGGSTEAFFGQGTRLTVV.

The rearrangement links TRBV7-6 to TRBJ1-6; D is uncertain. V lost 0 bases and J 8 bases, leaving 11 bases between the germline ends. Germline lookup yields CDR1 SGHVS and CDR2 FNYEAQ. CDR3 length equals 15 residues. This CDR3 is CASSLAVGSDSPLHF. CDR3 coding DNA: TGTGCCAGCAGCTTAGCTGTTGGGAGTGATTCACCCCTCCACTTT.

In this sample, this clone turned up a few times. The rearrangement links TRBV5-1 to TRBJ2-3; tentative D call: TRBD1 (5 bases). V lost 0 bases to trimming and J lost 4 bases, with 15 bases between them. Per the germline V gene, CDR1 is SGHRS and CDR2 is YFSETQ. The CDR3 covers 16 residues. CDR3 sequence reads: CASSLGRQGTADTQYF. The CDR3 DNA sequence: TGCGCCAGCAGCTTGGGTCGGCAGGGCACCGCAGATACGCAGTATTTT.

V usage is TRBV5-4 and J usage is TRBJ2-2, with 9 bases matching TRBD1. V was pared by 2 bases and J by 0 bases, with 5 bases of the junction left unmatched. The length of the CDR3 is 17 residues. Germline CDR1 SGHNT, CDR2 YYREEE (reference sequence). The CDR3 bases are TGTGCCAGCAGCTTACCGGGACAGGGATCGAACACCGGGGAGCTGTTTTTT. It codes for CASSLPGQGSNTGELFF.

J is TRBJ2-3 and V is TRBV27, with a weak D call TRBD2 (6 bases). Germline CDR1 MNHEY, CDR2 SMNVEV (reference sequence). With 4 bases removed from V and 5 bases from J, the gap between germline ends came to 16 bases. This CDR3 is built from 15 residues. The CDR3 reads CASSYLGGVVDTQYF. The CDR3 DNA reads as TGTGCCAGCAGTTACCTTGGCGGGGTGGTAGATACGCAGTATTTT.

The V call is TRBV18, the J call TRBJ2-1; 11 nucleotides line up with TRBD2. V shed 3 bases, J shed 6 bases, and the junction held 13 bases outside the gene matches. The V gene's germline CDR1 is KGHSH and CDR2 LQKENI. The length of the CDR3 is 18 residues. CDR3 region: CASSPQYRLAGGLNEQFF. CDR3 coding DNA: TGTGCCAGCTCACCCCAATACCGGTTAGCGGGGGGGCTCAATGAGCAGTTCTTC.

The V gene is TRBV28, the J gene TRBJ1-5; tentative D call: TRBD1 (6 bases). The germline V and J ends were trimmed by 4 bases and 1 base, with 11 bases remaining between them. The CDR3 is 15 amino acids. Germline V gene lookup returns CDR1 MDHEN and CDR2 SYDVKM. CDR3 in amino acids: CASSSAGASNQPQHF. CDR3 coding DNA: TGTGCCAGCAGTTCCGCGGGGGCGAGCAATCAGCCCCAGCATTTT.